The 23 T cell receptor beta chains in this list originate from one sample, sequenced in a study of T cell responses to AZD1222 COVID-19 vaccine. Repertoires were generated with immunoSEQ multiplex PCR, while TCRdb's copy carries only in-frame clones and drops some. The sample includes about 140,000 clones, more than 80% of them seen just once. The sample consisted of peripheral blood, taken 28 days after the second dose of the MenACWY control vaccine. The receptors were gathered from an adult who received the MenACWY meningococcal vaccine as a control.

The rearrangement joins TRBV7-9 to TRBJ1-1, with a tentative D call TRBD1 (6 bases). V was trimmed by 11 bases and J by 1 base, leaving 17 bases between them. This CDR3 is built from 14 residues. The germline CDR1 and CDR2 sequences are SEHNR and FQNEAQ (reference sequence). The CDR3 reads CAGAISGANTEAFF. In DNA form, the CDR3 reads TGTGCCGGCGCTATTTCAGGGGCGAACACTGAAGCTTTCTTT.

This CDR3 is CASSTGSGGLGSPLHF. Here the CDR3 DNA reads TGTGCCAGCAGCACCGGGTCAGGGGGCTTGGGTTCACCCCTCCACTTT. The rearrangement uses TRBV28 and TRBJ1-6; 8 bases match TRBD1. The trim removed 6 bases at V and 9 bases at J, leaving 13 bases unmatched. Germline CDR1 is MDHEN and CDR2 is SYDVKM. The CDR3 has 16 amino acids.

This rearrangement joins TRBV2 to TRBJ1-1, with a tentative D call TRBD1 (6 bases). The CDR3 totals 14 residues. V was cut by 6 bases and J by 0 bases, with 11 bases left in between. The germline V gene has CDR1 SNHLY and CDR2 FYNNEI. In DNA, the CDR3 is TGTGCCAGCAGCTATACAGGGCTGAACACTGAAGCTTTCTTT. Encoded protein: CASSYTGLNTEAFF.

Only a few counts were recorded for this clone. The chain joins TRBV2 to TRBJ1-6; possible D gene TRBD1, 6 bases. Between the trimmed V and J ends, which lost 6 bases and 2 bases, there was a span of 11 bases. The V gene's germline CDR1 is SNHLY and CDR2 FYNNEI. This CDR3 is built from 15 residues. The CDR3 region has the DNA TGTGCCAGCAGCAAACAGGGCACCTATAATTCACCCCTCCACTTT. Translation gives CASSKQGTYNSPLHF.

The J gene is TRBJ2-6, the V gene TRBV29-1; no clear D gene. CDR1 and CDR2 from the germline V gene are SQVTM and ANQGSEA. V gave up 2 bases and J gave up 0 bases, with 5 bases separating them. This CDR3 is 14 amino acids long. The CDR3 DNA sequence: TGCAGCGTTGAACGGTACTCTGGGGCCAACGTCCTGACTTTC. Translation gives CSVERYSGANVLTF.

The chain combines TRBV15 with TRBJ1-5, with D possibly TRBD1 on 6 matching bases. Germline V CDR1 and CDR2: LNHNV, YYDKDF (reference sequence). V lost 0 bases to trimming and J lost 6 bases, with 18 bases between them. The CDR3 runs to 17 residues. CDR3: CATSRDAAVGGSQPQHF. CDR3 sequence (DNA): TGTGCCACCAGCAGAGATGCCGCGGTGGGGGGCAGTCAGCCCCAGCATTTT.

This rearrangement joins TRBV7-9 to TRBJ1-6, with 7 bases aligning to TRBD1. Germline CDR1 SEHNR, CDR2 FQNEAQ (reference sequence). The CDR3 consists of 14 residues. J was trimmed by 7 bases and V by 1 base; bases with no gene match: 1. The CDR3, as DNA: TGTGCCAGCAGCTTAGACAGGGGAAATTCACCCCTCCACTTT. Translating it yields CASSLDRGNSPLHF. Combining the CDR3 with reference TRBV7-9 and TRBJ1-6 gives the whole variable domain DTGVSQNPRHKITKRGQNVTFRCDPISEHNRLYWYRQTLGQGPEFLTYFQNEAQLEKSRLLSDRFSAERPKGSFSTLEIQRTEQGDSAMYLCASSLDRGNSPLHFGNGTRLTVT.

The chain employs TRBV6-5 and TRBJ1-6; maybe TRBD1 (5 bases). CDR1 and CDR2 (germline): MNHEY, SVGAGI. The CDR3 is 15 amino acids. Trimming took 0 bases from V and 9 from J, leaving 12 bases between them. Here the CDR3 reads CASSYSGGDGSPLHF. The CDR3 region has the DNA TGTGCCAGCAGTTACTCGGGGGGTGACGGTTCACCCCTCCACTTT.

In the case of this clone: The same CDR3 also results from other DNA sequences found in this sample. The CDR3 bases are TGCGCCAGCAGCCAAGATCGGATTGGGGCGAATGGCTACACCTTC. Its translation: CASSQDRIGANGYTF. The rearrangement links TRBV4-3 to TRBJ1-2; weak D call: TRBD1 (5 bases). This CDR3 is 15 amino acids long. The germline V gene encodes CDR1 LGHNA and CDR2 YSLEER. Deletions cut 0 bases from V and 6 bases from J, with 14 bases between.

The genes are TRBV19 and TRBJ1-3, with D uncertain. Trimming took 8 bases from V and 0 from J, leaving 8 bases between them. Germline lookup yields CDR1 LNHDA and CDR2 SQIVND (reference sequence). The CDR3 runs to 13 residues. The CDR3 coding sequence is TGTGCCAGTCTCTCTTACTCTGGAAACACCATATATTTT. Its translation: CASLSYSGNTIYF.

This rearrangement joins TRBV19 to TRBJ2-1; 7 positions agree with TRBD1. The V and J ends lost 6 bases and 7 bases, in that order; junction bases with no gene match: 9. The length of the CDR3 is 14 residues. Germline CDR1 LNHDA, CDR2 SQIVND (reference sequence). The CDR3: CASSPRGIVNEQFF. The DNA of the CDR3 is TGTGCCAGTAGCCCCAGGGGGATTGTTAATGAGCAGTTCTTC.

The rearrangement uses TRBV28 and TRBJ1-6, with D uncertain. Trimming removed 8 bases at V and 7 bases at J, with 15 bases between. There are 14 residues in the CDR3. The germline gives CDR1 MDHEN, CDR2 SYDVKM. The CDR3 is CASQTGLRNSPLHF. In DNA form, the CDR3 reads TGTGCCAGCCAAACGGGCCTCAGAAATTCACCCCTCCACTTT.

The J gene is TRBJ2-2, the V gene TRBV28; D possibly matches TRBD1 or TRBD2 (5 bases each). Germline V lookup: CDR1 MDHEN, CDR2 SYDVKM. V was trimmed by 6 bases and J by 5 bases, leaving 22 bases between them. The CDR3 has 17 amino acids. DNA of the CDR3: TGTGCCAGCAGACCCACCGGCGGTGGGGGTTGGACCGGGGAGCTGTTTTTT. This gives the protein CASRPTGGGGWTGELFF.

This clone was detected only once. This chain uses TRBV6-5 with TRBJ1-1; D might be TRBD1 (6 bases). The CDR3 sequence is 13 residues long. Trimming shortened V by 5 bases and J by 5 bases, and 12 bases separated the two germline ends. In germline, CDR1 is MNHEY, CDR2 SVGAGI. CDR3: CASSQQGYTEAFF. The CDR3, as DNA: TGTGCCAGCAGTCAACAGGGTTATACTGAAGCTTTCTTT.

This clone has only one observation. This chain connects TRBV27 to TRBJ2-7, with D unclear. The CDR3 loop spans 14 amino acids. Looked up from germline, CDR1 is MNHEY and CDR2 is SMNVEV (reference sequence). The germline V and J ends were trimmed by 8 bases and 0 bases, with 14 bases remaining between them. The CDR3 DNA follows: TGTGCCAGCTCAGCGACGCCTGTCTCCTACGAGCAGTACTTC. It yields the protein CASSATPVSYEQYF.

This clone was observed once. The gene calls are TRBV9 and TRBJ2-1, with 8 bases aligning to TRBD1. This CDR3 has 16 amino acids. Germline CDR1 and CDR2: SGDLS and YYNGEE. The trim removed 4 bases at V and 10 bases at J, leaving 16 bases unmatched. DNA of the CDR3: TGTGCCAGCAGCTCTTCGTCCGGGACAGGTTTTAACGAGCAGTTCTTC. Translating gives CASSSSSGTGFNEQFF. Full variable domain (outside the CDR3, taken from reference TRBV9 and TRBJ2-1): DSGVTQTPKHLITATGQRVTLRCSPRSGDLSVYWYQQSLDQGLQFLIQYYNGEERAKGNILERFSAQQFPDLHSELNLSSLELGDSALYFCASSSSSGTGFNEQFFGPGTRLTVL.

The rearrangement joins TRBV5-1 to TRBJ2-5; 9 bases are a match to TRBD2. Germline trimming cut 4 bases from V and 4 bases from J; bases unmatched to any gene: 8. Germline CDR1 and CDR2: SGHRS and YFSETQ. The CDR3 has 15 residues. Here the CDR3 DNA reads TGCGCCAGCAGCAGTAGCGGGGGAGCCGCAGAGACCCAGTACTTC. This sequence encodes CASSSSGGAAETQYF.

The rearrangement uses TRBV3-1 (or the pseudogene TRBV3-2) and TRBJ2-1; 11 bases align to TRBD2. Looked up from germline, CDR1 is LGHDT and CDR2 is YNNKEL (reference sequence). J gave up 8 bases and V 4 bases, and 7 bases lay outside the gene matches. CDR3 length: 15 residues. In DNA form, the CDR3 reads TGTGCCAGCAGCCCACTAGCGGGAGCCAGGTATGAGCAGTTCTTC. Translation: CASSPLAGARYEQFF.

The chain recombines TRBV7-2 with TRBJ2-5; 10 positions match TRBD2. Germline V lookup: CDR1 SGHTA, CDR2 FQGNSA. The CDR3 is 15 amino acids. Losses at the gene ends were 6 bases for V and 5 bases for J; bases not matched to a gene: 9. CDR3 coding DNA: TGTGCCAGCAGTAAAACGACTAGCGGGCGGGAGACCCAGTACTTC. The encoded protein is CASSKTTSGRETQYF.

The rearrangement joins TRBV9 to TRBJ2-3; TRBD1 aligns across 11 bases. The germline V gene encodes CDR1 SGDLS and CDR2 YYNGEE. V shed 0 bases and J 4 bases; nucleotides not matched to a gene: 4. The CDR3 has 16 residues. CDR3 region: CASSVGTGGNADTQYF. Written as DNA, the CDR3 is TGTGCCAGCAGCGTAGGGACAGGGGGCAACGCAGATACGCAGTATTTT.

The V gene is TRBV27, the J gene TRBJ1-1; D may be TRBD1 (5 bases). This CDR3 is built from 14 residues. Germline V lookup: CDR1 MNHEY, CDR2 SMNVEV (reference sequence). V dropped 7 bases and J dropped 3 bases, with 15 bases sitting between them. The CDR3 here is CASKAGRKDTEAFF. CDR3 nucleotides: TGTGCCAGCAAGGCAGGGAGGAAGGACACTGAAGCTTTCTTT.

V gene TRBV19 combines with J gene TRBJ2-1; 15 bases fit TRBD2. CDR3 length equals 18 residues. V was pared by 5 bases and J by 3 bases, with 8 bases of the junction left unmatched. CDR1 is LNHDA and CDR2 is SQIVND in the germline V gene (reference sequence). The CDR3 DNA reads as TGTGCCAGTAGTGCCGGACTAGCGGGAGGGCTCTACTACAATGAGCAGTTCTTC. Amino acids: CASSAGLAGGLYYNEQFF.

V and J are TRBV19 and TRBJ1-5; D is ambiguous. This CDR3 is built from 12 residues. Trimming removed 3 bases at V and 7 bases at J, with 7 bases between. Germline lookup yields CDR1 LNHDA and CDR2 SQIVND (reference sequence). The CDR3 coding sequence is TGTGCCAGTAGTATCCCCGGGCAGCCCCAGCATTTT. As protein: CASSIPGQPQHF. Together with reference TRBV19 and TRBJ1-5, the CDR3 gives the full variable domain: DGGITQSPKYLFRKEGQNVTLSCEQNLNHDAMYWYRQDPGQGLRLIYYSQIVNDFQKGDIAEGYSVSREKKESFPLTVTSAQKNPTAFYLCASSIPGQPQHFGDGTRLSIL.